This is a list of T cell receptor beta chains from one sample in a study of patients and donors after allogeneic stem cell transplantation. TCRdb re-called the RT-PCR reads through MiXCR, storing one row per CDR3 protein. The sample shows 70,000 to 95,000 distinct CDR3 sequences, approximately 5% of them seen only once. Sequencing was performed on blood, either unsorted or a sorted T cell fraction (not recorded which). These receptors originate from a human donor who was either an allogeneic HSCT recipient or a stem cell or donor lymphocyte infusion donor (not recorded which). It is not recorded whose cells these are; they may come from a transplant donor. Both conserved end residues are part of each CDR3. D genes are given only for firm matches. Where a row states a size, it is once, few, many or the class of an expanded clone; other rows omit it.

d_call | clone_size | j_call | v_call | cdr3_nt | cdr3_aa
- | many | TRBJ1-2 | TRBV28 | TGTGCCAGCAGTCTCAACCCGATAGTGACAGTTTCTCATGGCTACACCTTC | CASSLNPIVTVSHGYTF
- | many | TRBJ1-2 | TRBV28 | TGTGCCAGCAGAGGGACGGAGCTAAACTATGGCTACACCTTC | CASRGTELNYGYTF
- | many | TRBJ2-1 | TRBV9 | TGTGCCAGCAGCACTGTAGTTTACAATGAGCAGTTCTTC | CASSTVVYNEQFF
TRBD1 | many | TRBJ2-7 | TRBV5-6 | TGTGCCAGCACCCCGGGACAGAACTACTACGAGCAGTACTTC | CASTPGQNYYEQYF
TRBD1 | many | TRBJ2-3 | TRBV4-1 | TGCGCCAGCAGCCAAGTGGGACAGAAAACAGATACGCAGTATTTT | CASSQVGQKTDTQYF
- | many | TRBJ2-3 | TRBV6-5 | TGTGCCAGCACCTCCAGAAGGAGTACGCAGTATTTT | CASTSRRSTQYF
- | many | TRBJ1-6 | TRBV2 | TGTGCCAGCATTCCGGGCCCCCAGACTCCCCTCCACTTT | CASIPGPQTPLHF
TRBD2 | many | TRBJ2-7 | TRBV28 | TGTGCCAGCAGGGGGAGCGGGAGGGGCGAGCAGTACTTC | CASRGSGRGEQYF
- | - | TRBJ2-5 | TRBV5-1 | TGCGCCAGCAGCTTGGGTCCAGATCAAGAGACCCAGTACTTC | CASSLGPDQETQYF
TRBD2 | - | TRBJ2-1 | TRBV5-5 | TGTGCCAGCAGCAGACTAGCGGGAACCCACAATGAGCAGTTCTTC | CASSRLAGTHNEQFF
- | few | TRBJ2-3 | TRBV18 | TGTGCCAGCTCACCCCTTAGGGCGGCGGATACGCAGTATTTT | CASSPLRAADTQYF
TRBD1 | many | TRBJ2-3 | TRBV24-1 | TGTGCCACCAGTGACCCAAGGACAGGGAGCACAGATACGCAGTATTTT | CATSDPRTGSTDTQYF
TRBD1 | many | TRBJ1-2 | TRBV2 | TGTGCCAGCAGTGAAAGGGACAGTGCCCGCTATGGCTACACCTTC | CASSERDSARYGYTF
- | - | TRBJ2-7 | TRBV19 | TGTGCCAGTAGCACCGGCGCGGGGTCCGAGCAGTACTTC | CASSTGAGSEQYF
- | few | TRBJ2-7 | TRBV25-1 | TGTGCCAGCCGGGACCTCTACGAGCAGTACTTC | CASRDLYEQYF
- | many | TRBJ2-3 | TRBV4-1 | TGCGCCAGCAGCCCCCGGACGATAGGCACAGATACGCAGTATTTT | CASSPRTIGTDTQYF
- | - | TRBJ1-4 | TRBV2 | TGTGCCAGCAAGTCGGGCGAGGGAGATGAAAAACTGTTTTTT | CASKSGEGDEKLFF
TRBD1 | many | TRBJ1-1 | TRBV6-4 | TGTGCCAGCAGTGCTGACAGGGGGCACAAAGCTTTCTTT | CASSADRGHKAFF
TRBD2 | many | TRBJ2-3 | TRBV4-2 | TGTGCCAGCAGCCAAGTTAGCGGGGGCACAGATACGCAGTATTTT | CASSQVSGGTDTQYF
TRBD1 | few | TRBJ1-5 | TRBV27 | TGTGCCAGCAGTTTTACAGGGGGAGATCAGCCCCATTTT | CASSFTGGDQPHF
- | many | TRBJ2-3 | TRBV18 | TGTGCCAGCTCCCGGGATCTTCAATTAGATACGCAGTATTTT | CASSRDLQLDTQYF
TRBD1 | many | TRBJ2-1 | TRBV5-6 | TGTGCCAGCAGCTTGCCCGCAGGGGGCAATGAGCAGTTCTTC | CASSLPAGGNEQFF
- | many | TRBJ1-3 | TRBV20-1 | TGCAGTGCCCAGGCACGGACTGGGATAGAAAACACCATATATTTT | CSAQARTGIENTIYF
- | many | TRBJ2-7 | TRBV27 | TGTGCCAGCAGTTTAAAGGAGTCGGGTCGCGAGCAGTACTTC | CASSLKESGREQYF
TRBD1 | - | TRBJ2-7 | TRBV9 | TGTGCCAGCAGCGAGGGACAGGGCCCCCCCTACGAGCAGTACTTC | CASSEGQGPPYEQYF
- | many | TRBJ2-3 | TRBV12-3/TRBV12-4 | TGTGCCAGCAGTTTATGGGGGTTTTCAGGCCCAGATACGCAGTATTTT | CASSLWGFSGPDTQYF
TRBD2 | many | TRBJ2-3 | TRBV7-3 | TGTGCCAGCAGTGCGGGAGCCCCACAAGATACGCAGTATTTT | CASSAGAPQDTQYF
TRBD2 | many | TRBJ2-1 | TRBV11-2 | TGTGCCAGCAGGTCTCTAAAGCGGGAGGGAAACAATGAGCAGTTCTTC | CASRSLKREGNNEQFF
- | - | TRBJ2-7 | TRBV19 | TGTGCCAGTAGTCCTAGACGGACCCGGAGCTCCTACGAGCAGTACTTC | CASSPRRTRSSYEQYF
- | few | TRBJ2-2 | TRBV5-1 | TGCGCCAGCAGCTCACAGGGTCTGAACACCGGGGAGCTGTTTTTT | CASSSQGLNTGELFF
TRBD2 | many | TRBJ2-7 | TRBV18 | TGTGCCAGCTCAGAAGTAGCGGGAGGGTACGAGCAGTACTTC | CASSEVAGGYEQYF
- | many | TRBJ2-7 | TRBV12-3/TRBV12-4 | TGTGCCAGCAGTCAGGGAGGTAGCTCCTACGAGCAGTACTTC | CASSQGGSSYEQYF
- | many | TRBJ1-1 | TRBV18 | TGTGCCAGCTCCCAACAGGAGCTGAACACTGAAGCTTTCTTT | CASSQQELNTEAFF
- | many | TRBJ2-1 | TRBV28 | TGTGCCAGCGGGGGGCGGTCTGATGAGCAGTTCTTC | CASGGRSDEQFF
- | many | TRBJ1-1 | TRBV7-6 | TGTGCCAGCAGCTTAGAGGTCGGCAGGGATACTGAAGCTTTCTTT | CASSLEVGRDTEAFF
TRBD1 | few | TRBJ1-2 | TRBV12-3/TRBV12-4 | TGTGCCAGCACCCTAGTCCCGGGACAGGGAAGGCACACCTTC | CASTLVPGQGRHTF
- | many | TRBJ1-1 | TRBV3-1 | TGTGCCAGCAGCCAAGAGTTGGCAGGTGGTACAAAAGCTTTCTTT | CASSQELAGGTKAFF
- | many | TRBJ2-5 | TRBV5-5 | TGTGCCAGCAGACGGAGCCAAGAGACCCAGTACTTC | CASRRSQETQYF
- | - | TRBJ2-7 | TRBV19 | TGTGCCAGTAGCCCCCTAGGGGACGAGCAGTACTTC | CASSPLGDEQYF
- | many | TRBJ2-7 | TRBV2 | TGTGCCAGCAGTCTATCCACTACAGGCCTTAGCTCCTACGAGCAGTACTTC | CASSLSTTGLSSYEQYF
- | many | TRBJ1-2 | TRBV5-1 | TGCGCCAGCAGCGCCGACAGGCTAGTAGGAGGCTACACCTTC | CASSADRLVGGYTF
- | few | TRBJ1-1 | TRBV3-1 | TGTGCCAGCAGCCTAAGCATCGGGTGGGCTGAAGCTTTCTTT | CASSLSIGWAEAFF